The T cell receptor beta chain described here comes from a study of regulatory T cells in long-lasting Graves disease. Study-level points and caveats: With 2,741 shared public clonotypes, persistent patients exceeded new patients, who shared roughly 920.

Assembly of TCR beta libraries relied on iRepertoire HTBI primers together with Arm-PCR of CDR3 regions. Each CDR3 protein is one row after TCRdb ran MiXCR on the multiplex PCR reads. There are roughly 610,000 distinct CDR3 sequences in the sample; about 16% occur only once, and more than 10% lies in the top ten. The germline V and J ends were trimmed by 4 bases and 6 bases, with 20 bases remaining between them. This CDR3 has 16 residues. From germline, CDR1 is MNHEY and CDR2 SVGEGT. Of note for this clonotype: Its target is not known.

Noted time point: newly diagnosed GD, antithyroid drugs for less than 3 months. Following extraction of RNA from PBMCs, that RNA was used to make the TCR library. The same sample was also used in a study of T cells in Graves' hyperthyroidism and ophthalmopathy. From that second work: No ophthalmopathy progression within 18 months constituted stable Graves' hyperthyroidism. Thyroid ultrasound and orbital computed tomography, with clinical symptoms and serum thyroxine and TRAb, informed diagnoses. RT-PCR in the first round (using the HTBI primer set) targeted the TCR CDR3.

Sample: peripheral blood mononuclear cells (PBMCs), taken at new diagnosis, from a patient treated with antithyroid drugs. This receptor was obtained from a man in his late teens or twenties with Graves disease. The chain is built from TRBV6-2 or TRBV6-3 and TRBJ2-3, with a weak D call TRBD1 (6 bases). CDR3 in DNA: TGTGCCAGCAGTTCAAACAGGGTTTCATCTTTCGATACGCAGTATTTT. Its protein is CASSSNRVSSFDTQYF.